Shown below are 23 T cell receptor beta chains from a single sample sequenced in a study of blood T cell repertoires in COVID-19. Profiling relied on immunoSEQ multiplex PCR, and the TCRdb table lists in-frame clones only, not all of them. The repertoire holds about 370,000 clones, with nearly 90% as singletons. The specimen sequenced was peripheral blood. These TCRs come from a man between 18 and 29 years old with active or convalescent COVID-19.

V gene TRBV19 combines with J gene TRBJ2-2; D uncertain. The CDR3 sequence is 14 residues long. Trimming shortened V by 0 bases and J by 4 bases, and 6 bases separated the two germline ends. Germline V gives CDR1 LNHDA, CDR2 SQIVND (reference sequence). The CDR3 DNA reads as TGTGCCAGTAGTATAGAAAGACTCACCGGGGAGCTGTTTTTT. Translated: CASSIERLTGELFF.

This sequence joins TRBV6-5 and TRBJ1-1; tentative D call: TRBD1 (5 bases). V lost 7 bases, J lost 0 bases, and 15 bases lay in between. This CDR3 has 15 residues. Germline assignment: CDR1 MNHEY and CDR2 SVGAGI. CDR3 region: CASTPPDRMNTEAFF. CDR3 DNA sequence: TGTGCCAGCACCCCTCCTGACAGAATGAACACTGAAGCTTTCTTT.

This clone was recorded once. The rearrangement uses TRBV9 and TRBJ2-7; TRBD2 agrees at 12 bases. The V gene end was trimmed by 3 bases and the J gene end by 6 bases; junction bases not matched to a gene: 4. Germline V gives CDR1 SGDLS, CDR2 YYNGEE. The CDR3 is 14 amino acids. DNA of the CDR3: TGTGCCAGCAGCGAGGGACTAGCGGGTGGCGAGCAGTACTTC. This encodes CASSEGLAGGEQYF.

This chain links TRBV24-1 with TRBJ1-5, with unresolved D. The length of the CDR3 is 16 residues. Trimming removed 4 bases from V and 0 bases from J, with 12 bases in between. Germline V gene data show CDR1 as KGHDR and CDR2 as SFDVKD. CDR3 sequence: CATSDPREPSNQPQHF. In DNA form, the CDR3 reads TGTGCCACCAGTGACCCTCGGGAGCCTAGCAATCAGCCCCAGCATTTT.

This chain uses TRBV27 with TRBJ1-5; D possibly corresponds to TRBD1 (5 bases). The CDR3 sequence is 16 residues long. Germline CDR1 and CDR2: MNHEY and SMNVEV (reference sequence). V shed 8 bases and J shed 5 bases, with 22 bases lying between them. CDR3 nucleotides: TGTGCCAGCTCTAATGACCTGACAGCCTCGCATCAGCCCCAGCATTTT. This gives the protein CASSNDLTASHQPQHF.

The genes are TRBV9 and TRBJ2-1; D call uncertain. The CDR3 loop spans 14 amino acids. Germline V CDR1 and CDR2: SGDLS, YYNGEE. V dropped 0 bases and J dropped 5 bases, with 9 bases sitting between them. CDR3 DNA: TGTGCCAGCAGCGTAGAGTCCTATAACAATGAGCAGTTCTTC. Its protein product is CASSVESYNNEQFF.

The chain couples TRBV5-8 to TRBJ1-1, with D possibly being TRBD1 (5 bases). Between the trimmed V and J ends, which lost 4 bases and 1 base, there was a span of 14 bases. This CDR3 spans 15 amino acids. Germline assignment: CDR1 SGHTS and CDR2 YDEGEE. CDR3 sequence (DNA): TGTGCCAGCAGCCCCGGACGGACACAGAACACTGAAGCTTTCTTT. Amino acid sequence: CASSPGRTQNTEAFF.

The rearrangement uses TRBV4-1 and TRBJ1-2; D unresolved. The germline V and J ends were trimmed by 3 bases and 14 bases, with 13 bases remaining between them. This CDR3 has 11 amino acids. Germline values: CDR1 MGHRA, CDR2 YSYEKL. Written as DNA, the CDR3 is TGCGCCAGCAGCCACGGGAGCGCCGGGACCTTC. Protein sequence: CASSHGSAGTF.

This clone has only one observation. The rearrangement links TRBV7-2 to TRBJ2-5; 7 nucleotides agree with TRBD2. CDR1 and CDR2 from the germline V gene are SGHTA and FQGNSA. The CDR3 is 16 residues long. Unmatched junction bases numbered 10, after V lost 1 base and J lost 5 bases. The CDR3 DNA follows: TGTGCCAGCAGCTTAGATCGAGGGAGGGTGAGGGAGACCCAGTACTTC. It encodes CASSLDRGRVRETQYF.

This chain uses TRBV7-9 with TRBJ1-2, with 8 bases aligning to TRBD1. The ends lost 2 bases at V and 8 bases at J; junction bases unmatched: 7. CDR1 and CDR2 from the germline V gene are SEHNR and FQNEAQ (reference sequence). The CDR3 sequence is 14 residues long. The CDR3: CASSLSGQVSGYTF. As DNA, the CDR3 is TGTGCCAGCAGCTTATCGGGACAGGTCTCGGGCTACACCTTC. Full variable domain (missing parts from reference TRBV7-9 and TRBJ1-2): DTGVSQNPRHKITKRGQNVTFRCDPISEHNRLYWYRQTLGQGPEFLTYFQNEAQLEKSRLLSDRFSAERPKGSFSTLEIQRTEQGDSAMYLCASSLSGQVSGYTFGSGTRLTVV.

The chain has TRBV18 and TRBJ2-1; D is uncertain. The CDR3 contains 13 residues. Germline V gene sequence: CDR1 KGHSH, CDR2 LQKENI. V was cut by 3 bases and J by 3 bases, with 6 bases left in between. CDR3 amino acids: CASSPKSYNEQFF. The CDR3 nucleotides read TGTGCCAGCTCACCGAAGAGCTACAATGAGCAGTTCTTC.

This chain uses TRBV6-5 with TRBJ2-7; a weak D match, TRBD1 (6 bases). This CDR3 region has 14 residues. The ends were cut back, 6 bases at V and 3 bases at J, with 15 bases in the middle. Germline CDR1 and CDR2: MNHEY and SVGAGI. CDR3 coding DNA: TGTGCCAGCAGAACTACGGGACAAAACTACGAGCAGTACTTC. It specifies CASRTTGQNYEQYF.

The chain couples TRBV4-2 to TRBJ2-3; 7 bases align to TRBD2. J lost 1 base, V lost 1 base, and 8 bases had no gene match. Germline values: CDR1 LGHNA, CDR2 YNFKEQ. The CDR3 has 17 residues. CDR3 amino acids: CASSQGMRGYGTDTQYF. In DNA form, the CDR3 reads TGTGCCAGCAGCCAAGGAATGCGGGGGTATGGCACAGATACGCAGTATTTT.

The rearrangement joins TRBV5-1 to TRBJ1-2; no clear D. This CDR3 has 13 amino acids. Deletions cut 3 bases from V and 4 bases from J, with 10 bases between. Germline CDR1 and CDR2: SGHRS and YFSETQ. The CDR3 loop is CASSSQDFYGYTF. The CDR3 nucleotides read TGCGCCAGCAGCTCCCAGGACTTCTATGGCTACACCTTC.

V gene TRBV7-3 combines with J gene TRBJ2-3; D is undetermined. V shed 4 bases and J shed 2 bases, with 10 bases lying between them. The germline V gene has CDR1 SGHTA and CDR2 FQGTGA. This CDR3 region has 14 residues. As DNA, the CDR3 is TGTGCCAGCAGCTCGGGTGTCTACACAGATACGCAGTATTTT. Protein product: CASSSGVYTDTQYF.

The rearrangement uses TRBV14 and TRBJ1-2, with a tentative D call TRBD1 (6 bases). This CDR3 has 13 residues. CDR1 SGHDN and CDR2 FVKESK come from the germline V gene. Trimming left V 2 bases short and J 5 bases short, with 9 bases between. The CDR3 region is CASSQLGAYGYTF. The CDR3 DNA reads TGTGCCAGCAGCCAACTGGGGGCATATGGCTACACCTTC.

This clone was detected a few times. The chain has TRBV6-2 or TRBV6-3 and TRBJ2-6, with D unclear. V lost 5 bases, J lost 0 bases, and 8 bases lay in between. In germline, CDR1 is MNHEY, CDR2 SVGEGT. CDR3 length: 15 residues. Here the CDR3 reads CASSVTGSGANVLTF. The CDR3 DNA is TGTGCCAGCAGTGTCACGGGCTCTGGGGCCAACGTCCTGACTTTC.

This sequence joins TRBV27 and TRBJ1-6; 7 bases are shared with TRBD1. Germline V gives CDR1 MNHEY, CDR2 SMNVEV (reference sequence). The CDR3 runs 19 residues. V gave up 4 bases and J gave up 3 bases; unmatched junction bases: 15. CDR3 DNA: TGTGCCAGCAGTTATAAAGGGGGCGAAGGGTCCAGCTATAATTCACCCCTCCACTTT. This codes for CASSYKGGEGSSYNSPLHF.

The count of this clone is one. J is TRBJ2-3 and V is TRBV6-2 or TRBV6-3; 11 nucleotides agree with TRBD2. The CDR3 sequence is 16 residues long. The V and J ends lost 6 bases and 1 base, in that order; junction bases with no gene match: 6. Germline V gene lookup returns CDR1 MNHEY and CDR2 SVGEGT. CDR3 amino acids: CASRPPGLAGTDTQYF. In DNA form, the CDR3 reads TGTGCCAGCAGGCCTCCGGGACTAGCGGGCACAGATACGCAGTATTTT.

The chain has TRBV7-3 and TRBJ1-6; D remains ambiguous. CDR3 length equals 12 residues. Germline CDR1 is SGHTA and CDR2 is FQGTGA. V was pared by 8 bases and J by 10 bases, with 12 bases between. For the CDR3, the DNA is TGTGCCAGCGGGATTTCGGGATCACCCCTCCACTTT. Protein: CASGISGSPLHF.

V and J are TRBV23-1 and TRBJ2-1; 7 bases line up with TRBD2. TRBV23-1 qualifies as an ORF whose function is uncertain. This CDR3 has 18 residues. The V gene end was trimmed by 3 bases and the J gene end by 2 bases; junction bases not matched to a gene: 13. The CDR3 nucleotides read TGCGCCAGCAGTCACGGGCTCCCGGGAGGACACACCTACAATGAGCAGTTCTTC. Its translation is CASSHGLPGGHTYNEQFF.

This clone turned up a few times. This chain connects TRBV29-1 to TRBJ1-4; D gene uncertain. The CDR3 loop spans 12 amino acids. Per the germline V gene, CDR1 is SQVTM and CDR2 is ANQGSEA. V lost 6 bases and J 7 bases, leaving 12 bases between the germline ends. Here the CDR3 reads CSVSGFGEKLFF. As DNA, the CDR3 is TGCAGCGTCTCCGGGTTCGGTGAAAAACTGTTTTTT. Full variable domain (missing parts from reference TRBV29-1 and TRBJ1-4): SAVISQKPSRDICQRGTSLTIQCQVDSQVTMMFWYRQQPGQSLTLIATANQGSEATYESGFVIDKFPISRPNLTFSTLTVSNMSPEDSSIYLCSVSGFGEKLFFGSGTQLSVL.

This chain links TRBV9 with TRBJ2-2; D is unresolved. This CDR3 has 16 residues. Germline assignment: CDR1 SGDLS and CDR2 YYNGEE. Deletions cut 3 bases from V and 0 bases from J, with 12 bases between. The CDR3 spells CASSADSHTNTGELFF. In nucleotides, the CDR3 is TGTGCCAGCAGCGCTGACTCACATACGAACACCGGGGAGCTGTTTTTT. Together with reference TRBV9 and TRBJ2-2, the CDR3 gives the full variable domain: DSGVTQTPKHLITATGQRVTLRCSPRSGDLSVYWYQQSLDQGLQFLIQYYNGEERAKGNILERFSAQQFPDLHSELNLSSLELGDSALYFCASSADSHTNTGELFFGEGSRLTVL.